This T cell receptor (beta chain) was documented in a study of blood T cell repertoires in COVID-19. Study information: Samples taken during acute and convalescent COVID-19 were collected in the United States, Italy and Spain.

This clone showed up just a few times. Original handling: From reference gene primer amplification, estimates of nucleated cell counts were derived. Only in-frame clones appear in the TCRdb table, and some are missing; sequencing was by immunoSEQ multiplex PCR. D and trimming come from the DNA, and the V and J calls and clone size come from that table. This table holds fewer than 200,000 clones, about 90% found once. The V gene end was trimmed by 5 bases and the J gene end by 6 bases; junction bases not matched to a gene: 7. The CDR3 has 14 amino acids. CDR1 is GTSNPN, CDR2 SVGIG, per germline (reference sequence). Recruitment covered about two dozen US areas and drew participants whose ages spanned roughly 18 to 100 years. Cohort assignment relied on participant-reported clinical history.

The rearrangement uses TRBV30 and TRBJ1-6, with 7 bases identical to TRBD1. What was sequenced was PBMCs or T cells enriched from blood (not recorded which). The origin of this receptor is a human donor with acute COVID-19. The donor label of this sample is uncertain. CDR3 protein: CAWAGDSFNSPLHF. The CDR3 coding sequence is TGTGCCTGGGCCGGGGACAGTTTTAATTCACCCCTCCACTTT.